This TCR beta chain was recovered during a study of CD8+CD57+ T cells in acquired aplastic anemia. Patients sequenced had flow cytometry evidence of CD8+CD57+ cell expansion. Study findings and constraints: Patients had twenty-nine CD8+ CDR3 sequences in common with controls (the shared set).

This CDR3 has 14 residues. The germline CDR1 and CDR2 sequences are SGDLS and YYNGEE. Genomic DNA, the template, was used for profiling of the TCR beta VDJ and CDR3. Each CDR3 protein is one row after TCRdb ran MiXCR on the reads. The sample has hundreds of thousands of distinct CDR3 sequences, approximately 79% seen once. In regard to this clonotype: Its antigen is still unknown. The germline gene is not matched at one end of the junction; a read error may be the cause.

The specimen sequenced was sorted CD4+, CD8+, or CD8+CD57+ T cells (not recorded which) from PBMCs. The V gene is TRBV9, the J gene TRBJ2-3, with unresolved D. The clonotype was recovered from a human donor with aplastic anemia. The DNA of the CDR3 is TGTGCCAGCAGCGCACTACAAGGTCCCGGCACGCAGAATTTT. It is translated as CASSALQGPGTQNF. Full variable domain (rest looked up from reference TRBV9 and TRBJ2-3): DSGVTQTPKHLITATGQRVTLRCSPRSGDLSVYWYQQSLDQGLQFLIQYYNGEERAKGNILERFSAQQFPDLHSELNLSSLELGDSALYFCASSALQGPGTQNFGPGTRLTVL.